This T cell receptor (beta chain) was captured in a study of regulatory T cells in long-lasting Graves disease (dated by TCRdb to the early 2020s). As for the study more broadly: In the newly diagnosed Graves' disease group, patients had been taking antithyroid drugs for less than 3 months. Persistent Graves' disease patients were compared with newly diagnosed Graves' disease patients by peripheral blood TCR sequencing and RNA sequencing. The study was registered as a clinical trial and conducted in China. TCR sequencing covered 13 persistent and some 20 newly diagnosed Graves' disease patients, 33 samples in total.

At least ten counts were recorded for this clonotype. No antigen is known for it. No qualities accompany the bases; no much larger clone lies one base away. The receptor library was made with multiplex PCR. Sequencing took place on an Illumina HiSeq 4000. To build TCR beta libraries, CDR3 regions were amplified by Arm-PCR using iRepertoire HTBI primers. PCR products were gel purified before sequencing. Per the authors' processing: Across samples, 55 to 80 TRBV and approximately 15 TRBJ segments were identified and used for gene usage analysis of CDR3 amino acid clonotypes. Filtered high-quality paired reads were merged into contigs using COPE and FqMerger. BLAST was used to align contigs to IMGT TRBV, TRBD and TRBJ reference genes, and CDR3 was defined according to IMGT. Clonotypes above 0.1% frequency were classified as highly expanded clones. Repertoire diversity was measured by Shannon entropy, and V-J evenness by the Gini coefficient. A clonotype found in more than one individual was treated as public. TCRdb trimmed public reads at Q25 via fastp, called clones via MiXCR and kept in-frame beta chains. Each entry merges the rows of one CDR3 protein and shows their most common DNA and genes. The V and J calls follow TCRdb's processing rather than the paper's. The sample has a few hundred thousand distinct CDR3 sequences on record, about 15% of them singletons. Over 7% of the sample is in the top ten clones.

Findings and caveats that apply to the study as a whole: Sequencing and analysis were restricted to the TCR beta chain. Preferential use of TRBV28, TRBJ1-2 and TRBJ2-5 was observed in persistent disease, whereas TRBV20-1 and TRBJ2-1 were favored in newly diagnosed disease. Persistent Graves' disease patients showed lower TCR Shannon entropy and fewer highly expanded clones than newly diagnosed patients, suggesting clonal expansion. Only peripheral blood was studied, because thyroid tissue, the primary lesion, was inaccessible. The authors acknowledged the small sample size as a limitation that may reduce accuracy. A larger number of public clonotypes was shared among persistent patients (more than 2,500) than among newly diagnosed patients (roughly 970).

CDR1 and CDR2, looked up from the germline V gene (reference sequence), are MNHEY and SMNVEV. A distance of 14 bases separates the germline ends of V and J, which lose 4 bases and 7 bases respectively. Counted from cysteine to phenylalanine, this CDR3 has 13 amino acids. Only the CDR3 portion is preserved as DNA: 39 bases, with reading frame beginning at the first base. This specimen's time point label, per the study, means: newly diagnosed GD, antithyroid drugs for less than 3 months. For both TCR sequencing and RNA sequencing, RNA was extracted from PBMCs using TRIzol. The diagnosis of Graves' disease was made according to American Thyroid Association guidelines. Patients for the study were recruited at an endocrinology department in Xi'an, China. Each patient gave 9 to 10 milliliters of peripheral blood, collected in an EDTA anticoagulant tube. Ficoll Paque Plus density gradient separation was used to isolate PBMCs, and no further T cell sorting was done. An Agilent 2100 Bioanalyzer and agarose gel were used to assess RNA quality, and a NanoDrop 2000 was used to measure RNA concentration.

These data are also associated with another study on T cells in Graves' hyperthyroidism and ophthalmopathy. The second investigation adds: Stable Graves' hyperthyroidism was defined as no progression to ophthalmopathy during 18 months of follow-up. Hyperthyroidism patients were newly diagnosed, with disease duration under 2 months, and aged 18 to 65 years. Exclusion was applied to patients with uncontrolled infections, other autoimmune diseases, pregnancy or lactation. Diagnoses were based on clinical symptoms, serum thyroxine and TRAb, thyroid ultrasound and orbital computed tomography. The first round of RT-PCR for the TCR CDR3 was performed with the HTBI primer set and the Qiagen OneStep RT-PCR kit. Most expanded thyroid clonotypes (frequency above 0.001) were also detected in blood, a finding suggesting that blood repertoires may reflect thyroid immune responses. Ophthalmopathy was separated from stable hyperthyroidism by a 13 V-J signature model, with 85% to 90% sensitivity and about 81% specificity obtained in cross-validation and 80%/75% obtained in testing. In validation, progression to ophthalmopathy was predicted by the model with 70.59% sensitivity and 72% to 80% specificity, a median of approximately 7.1 months before onset. TCR V-J signatures able to tell the groups apart were searched for in a discovery cohort of 90 to 100 patients, of whom 40 to 45 had Graves' ophthalmopathy and 57 had stable Graves' hyperthyroidism. Whether ophthalmopathy could be predicted prospectively was tested in an independent validation cohort made up of about 18 hyperthyroidism patients plus 17 patients who later progressed to ophthalmopathy. The 100 discovery patients were divided at random into training and test sets in a 7:3 ratio. In about 6 Graves' hyperthyroidism patients, the study also compared T-cell repertoires from thyroid tissue with T-cell repertoires from blood. Once sampling was done, hyperthyroidism patients were given methimazole at a starting dose of 30 mg daily, whereas ophthalmopathy patients were given high-dose intravenous methylprednisolone. Libraries were constructed in a second round of multiplex PCR, after which size selection and purification were carried out. The libraries were sequenced on an Illumina HiSeq2000 using paired-end 100 bp reads. SOAPnuke was used to process the raw data, throwing out any read that contained adapters or uncalled bases, had a mean Phred below 15, or lacked an exact constant-primer or identifier match. High-quality paired reads were merged with COPE v1.2.5, and unique nucleotide sequences were defined as clonotypes. Clonotypes were aligned to IMGT TRBV, TRBD and TRBJ reference segments using MiTCR v1.1. The analysis included only V-J combinations with a frequency above 0.0001, which together covered 99% to 99.2% of the repertoires. The TCS score was defined as the ratio of F50 (clonal expansion) to E x V (chaos), calculated using BLOSUM62-based TCRdist between CDR3 peptides within each V-J. Welch's t-statistics and random forest reduced around 520 V-J features to 13, which were used in a naive Bayes classifier (R e1071). Sample size was not statistically predetermined, and investigators were not blinded to group allocation. The paper describes TCR Vbeta CDR3 sequencing of about 140 peripheral blood samples, made up of approximately 40 ophthalmopathy patients, more than 70 hyperthyroidism patients and 17 progressor patients.

Rearrangement joined TRBV27 to TRBJ2-7; TRBD1 is a weak D gene call, 5 bases matching. This sequence was found in a woman aged 40 to 49 with Graves disease. Donor details come from another sample of the same person, matched by shared clones. Material: peripheral blood mononuclear cells (PBMCs), obtained at new diagnosis, from a patient treated with antithyroid drugs. The CDR3 protein is CASSYGQGVEQYF. The DNA sequence reads TGTGCCAGCAGTTATGGGCAGGGCGTTGAGCAGTACTTC.